This TCR beta chain came from a study of T cell responses to AZD1222 COVID-19 vaccine. The germline V gene has CDR1 SGHDT and CDR2 YYEEEE. V lost 0 bases, J lost 0 bases, and 15 bases lay in between. This CDR3 has 17 residues. TCRdb's table, derived via immunoSEQ multiplex PCR, lists solely in-frame clones and lacks some. The data contain about 85,000 clones, less than 85% of them singletons. With regard to this clone: Its antigen is currently unknown.

Study observations and caveats: Vaccine-associated CD4 TCRs spanned spike, dominant at 160-218 and 743-854. Reportedly, close to half of spike-specific TCRs are directed against unmutated variant regions. There were repertoire samples only from the period after the peak T cell response. Females outnumbered males among donors, who were mostly white British; clonal diversity was possibly underestimated.

Sample: peripheral blood, taken 28 days after the second AZD1222 dose. The clonotype comes from an adult who received the AZD1222 COVID-19 vaccine. The chain combines TRBV5-6 with TRBJ1-2; D is perhaps TRBD1 (5 bases). CDR3 residues: CASSLGTPGYANYGYTF. The CDR3 bases are TGTGCCAGCAGCTTGGGGACACCGGGCTACGCTAACTATGGCTACACCTTC.